This T cell receptor (beta chain) was sequenced in a study of blood T cell repertoires in COVID-19 (dated by TCRdb to about 2020). For the wider study: Samples covering the acute and convalescent phases of COVID-19 were provided by collaborators in the United States, Italy and Spain. The material from the prospective study consisted of cDNA or gDNA derived from T cells, B-cell-depleted T cells, or PBMCs. The dataset comprised deeply sampled blood TCRbeta repertoires from subjects exposed to, actively infected with, or recovered from COVID-19. A freely available public database, intended as a resource for researchers studying the immune response to SARS-CoV-2, is where the repertoires were released. The samples were drawn from the first 160 participants of the ongoing ImmuneRACE study and from some 1,300 subjects provided by 6 global collaborators. Sample metadata almost always included a de-identified subject ID, COVID-19 status, age in years and sex. Where HLA class I and class II types were available, the types were taken from metadata supplied by the sample provider, not from assay-based typing.

TCRbeta CDR3 regions were amplified from genomic DNA by means of the immunoSEQ Assay, a bias-controlled multiplex PCR. The published analysis was carried out like this. The number of nucleated cells in each sample was estimated from the amplification of reference gene primers within the assay. To quantify the absolute abundance of each unique TCRbeta CDR3 rearrangement, sequence reads were collapsed and filtered. Productive Simpson clonality was computed per sample as the square root of Simpson's diversity index over productive rearrangements. The immuneACCESS repertoire file appears here via TCRdb, limited to in-frame rearrangements. These files lack a portion of the clones; in checked studies, under half of the deficit traces to unresolved V genes, and the cause of the others is not known. The V and J calls and the clone size are those of that table, but D and trimming were determined from the DNA. In all, the sample holds about 170,000 clones, and around nine tenths of those were seen once. 2.5% to 4% of the sample belongs to the ten largest clones.

Summary of the overall study and its limitations: The quantity of clinical and demographic metadata differed by source and by participant and was supplied without curation.

Collaborating institutions collected whole blood in K2EDTA tubes following their own protocols. For TCRbeta analysis, collaborator samples were shipped as frozen whole blood, as isolated PBMCs, or as DNA extracted from either sample type. For CDR1 and CDR2, the germline V gene (reference sequence) lists MNHEY and SMNVEV. From the cysteine through the phenylalanine, the CDR3 covers 15 amino acids. Here the CDR3 DNA is all that survives: 45 bases in frame from base 1. V lost 4 bases and J lost 5 bases, and the count of bases not matched to a germline gene is 9. Comment on this clone: The clone's antigen remains unknown. Base-call qualities are not available, and no considerably larger clone is one nucleotide away.

Material: peripheral blood. The clonotype was recovered from a man between 65 and 80 years old with acute or convalescent COVID-19. This sequence uses TRBV27 and TRBJ2-5; 8 bases in the middle match TRBD1. Read as DNA, the sequence is TGTGCCAGCAGTTATAGCCAGGGGGCGTATGAGACCCAGTACTTC. Protein translation: CASSYSQGAYETQYF.